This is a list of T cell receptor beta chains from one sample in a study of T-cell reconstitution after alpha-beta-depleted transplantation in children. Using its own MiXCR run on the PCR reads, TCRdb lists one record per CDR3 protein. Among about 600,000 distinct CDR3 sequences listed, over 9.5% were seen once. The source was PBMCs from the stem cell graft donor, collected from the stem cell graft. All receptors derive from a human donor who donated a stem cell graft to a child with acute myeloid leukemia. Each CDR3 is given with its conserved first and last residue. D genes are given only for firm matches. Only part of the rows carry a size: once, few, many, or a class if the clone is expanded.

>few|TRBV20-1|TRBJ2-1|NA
TGCAGTGCCCCCGGCGGACTTGGTAGCAATGAGCAGTTCTTC
CSAPGGLGSNEQFF
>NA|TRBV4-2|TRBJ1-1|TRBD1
TGTGCCAGCAGCCACTTAGAGGGACAGGGGACGAACACTGAAGCTTTCTTT
CASSHLEGQGTNTEAFF
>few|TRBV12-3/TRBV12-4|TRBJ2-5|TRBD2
TGTGCCAGCAGTTCCGGACTAGCCCAAGAGACCCAGTACTTC
CASSSGLAQETQYF
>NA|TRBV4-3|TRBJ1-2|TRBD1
TGCGCCAGCAGCCAAGATAGATGGGACAGTTATGGCTACACCTTC
CASSQDRWDSYGYTF
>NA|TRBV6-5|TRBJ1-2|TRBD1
TGTGCCAGCAGTTACCGGAGGGGACAGGGGGCCCTACGAGGGGGCTACACCTTC
CASSYRRGQGALRGGYTF
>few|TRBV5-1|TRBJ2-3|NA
TGCGCCAGCAGCATTCGGCCGTTACCCAGCACAGATACGCAGTATTTT
CASSIRPLPSTDTQYF
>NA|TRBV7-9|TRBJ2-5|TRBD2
TGTGCCAGCAGCTCTGGGACTAGCGGGATTGGGTACCAAGAGACCCAGTACTTC
CASSSGTSGIGYQETQYF
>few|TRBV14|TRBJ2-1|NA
TGTGCCAGCAGCTGGCCATCTGCCCAGGGATACAATGAGCAGTTCTTC
CASSWPSAQGYNEQFF
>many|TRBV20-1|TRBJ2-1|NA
TGCAGTGCATCACAGGGAGTCGGGAGCGTCCTTGGCGATGAGCAGTTCTTC
CSASQGVGSVLGDEQFF
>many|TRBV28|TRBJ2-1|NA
TGTGCCAGTACGGCAGGGACTGAGCAGTTCTTC
CASTAGTEQFF
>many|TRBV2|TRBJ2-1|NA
TGTGCCAGCAAAGGGTTAGGTAGCTCCTACAATGAGCAGTTCTTC
CASKGLGSSYNEQFF
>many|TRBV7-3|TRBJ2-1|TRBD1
TGTGCCAGCAGCTTGACAGGGGGTGGCAATGAGCAGTTCTTC
CASSLTGGGNEQFF
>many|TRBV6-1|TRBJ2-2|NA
TGTGCCAGCAGTGAATGGGTGGGGGAGCTGTTTTTT
CASSEWVGELFF
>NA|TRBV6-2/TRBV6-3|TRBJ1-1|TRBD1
TGTGCCAGCAGTTGGGACAGAATGAACACTGAAGCTTTCTTT
CASSWDRMNTEAFF
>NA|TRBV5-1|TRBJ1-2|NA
TGCGCCAGCAGCTTCCACGGACGTCTAAGGACGCCGACTTGGAATGGCTACACCTTC
CASSFHGRLRTPTWNGYTF
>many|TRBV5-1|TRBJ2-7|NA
TGCGCCAGCAGCTTGCAGCAAACAGGAACCTTGGGGGAGCAGTACTTC
CASSLQQTGTLGEQYF
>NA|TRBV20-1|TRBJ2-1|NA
TGCAGTGCTAGAGATCGGTTGGGAGCCTACAATGAGCAGTTCTTC
CSARDRLGAYNEQFF
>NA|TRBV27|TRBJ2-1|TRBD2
TGTGCCAGCAGTTTATCGGCACTAGCGGTGTACAATGAGCAGTTCTTC
CASSLSALAVYNEQFF
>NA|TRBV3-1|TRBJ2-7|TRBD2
TGTGCCAGCAGCCAAGAGCGGACTAGTAGGCAGTACTTC
CASSQERTSRQYF
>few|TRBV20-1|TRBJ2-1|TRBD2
TGCAGTGCTTTGAATCGGCGGGAGAGCTCCTACAATGAGCAGTTCTTC
CSALNRRESSYNEQFF
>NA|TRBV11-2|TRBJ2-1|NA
TGTGCCAGCAGCTTAGATACTAGCTGGGGTAAGCAGTTCTTC
CASSLDTSWGKQFF
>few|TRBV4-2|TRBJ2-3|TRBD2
TGTGCCAGCAGCCACTCGACTAGCAGTTTCCTCACAGATACGCAGTATTTT
CASSHSTSSFLTDTQYF
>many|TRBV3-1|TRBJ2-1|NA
TGTGCCAGCAGCCAAGGTACGGGGGTGGCCTACAATGAGCAGTTCTTC
CASSQGTGVAYNEQFF
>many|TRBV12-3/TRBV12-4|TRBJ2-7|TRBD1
TGTGCCAGCGCCCCAACCGGGACAGGGGGCAACGAGCAGTACTTC
CASAPTGTGGNEQYF
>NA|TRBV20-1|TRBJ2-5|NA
TGCAGTGCTAAGCAGGACTCGCTTGGGACCCAGTACTTC
CSAKQDSLGTQYF
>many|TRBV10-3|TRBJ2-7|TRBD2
TGTGCCATCAGAGAAGGACTAGCGGACTCCTACGAGCAGTACTTC
CAIREGLADSYEQYF
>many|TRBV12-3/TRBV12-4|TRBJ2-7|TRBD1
TGTGCCAGCACCCGGACAGGCCCTTTCTACGAGCAGTACTTC
CASTRTGPFYEQYF
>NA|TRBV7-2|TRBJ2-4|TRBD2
TGTGCCAGCAGCGAACAACTAGCGGCTAAAAACATTCAGTACTTC
CASSEQLAAKNIQYF
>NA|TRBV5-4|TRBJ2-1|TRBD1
TGTGCCAGCAGCTCCCGACAGGGGAGGTTGAATGAGCAGTTCTTC
CASSSRQGRLNEQFF
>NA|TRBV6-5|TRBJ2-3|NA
TGTGCCAGCAGTTACTCGTGGGGGAAGGGTGGTACGCAGTATTTT
CASSYSWGKGGTQYF
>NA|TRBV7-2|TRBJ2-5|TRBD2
TGTGCCAGCAGCTTCTGGGGGGGACCCCAAGAGACCCAGTACTTC
CASSFWGGPQETQYF
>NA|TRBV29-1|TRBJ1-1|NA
TGCAGCCTTACGCTGCGGGCAGGGGCCGAATGGAGCACTGAAGCTTTCTTT
CSLTLRAGAEWSTEAFF
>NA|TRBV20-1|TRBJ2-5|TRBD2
TGCAGTGCTAGAGTAACGGGAGGGGAGACCCAGTACTTC
CSARVTGGETQYF
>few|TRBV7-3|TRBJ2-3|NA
TGTGCCAGCAGCTTAAGGGGATTCGGCACAGATACGCAGTATTTT
CASSLRGFGTDTQYF
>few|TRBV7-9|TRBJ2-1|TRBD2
TGTGCCAGCAGTAAGACCGGGACTAGCGGGAGGAATGAGCAGTTCTTC
CASSKTGTSGRNEQFF
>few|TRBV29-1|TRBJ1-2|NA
TGCAGCGTTGAGGGGAGGGGCCGAGGCTACACCTTC
CSVEGRGRGYTF
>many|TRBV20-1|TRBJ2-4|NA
TGCAGTGCTAGCGGACAAGGAAGAAACATTCAGTACTTC
CSASGQGRNIQYF
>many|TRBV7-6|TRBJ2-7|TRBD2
TGTGCCAGCAGCCTCCTAGCGGGAGGGGTCAACGAGCAGTACTTC
CASSLLAGGVNEQYF
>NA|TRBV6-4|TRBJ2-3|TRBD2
TGTGCCAGCGGGCGGGAGCGTCAAGATACGCAGTATTTT
CASGRERQDTQYF
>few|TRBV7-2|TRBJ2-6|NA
TGTGCCAGCAGCTTAGAACCCTCTGGGGCCAACGTCCTGACTTTC
CASSLEPSGANVLTF
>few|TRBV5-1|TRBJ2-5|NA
TGCGCCAGCAGCTTGAGACCGGAGATCCAAGAGACCCAGTACTTC
CASSLRPEIQETQYF
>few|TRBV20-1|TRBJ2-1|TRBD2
TGCAGTGCCCCAAGGGGAGGGAGCCGGAACAATGAGCAGTTCTTC
CSAPRGGSRNNEQFF
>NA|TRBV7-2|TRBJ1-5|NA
TGTGCCAGCAGCTTAGAGACAGTCAATCAGCCCCAGCATTTT
CASSLETVNQPQHF
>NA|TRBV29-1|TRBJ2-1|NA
TGCAGCGTTGTTGGTTTAGGGCTAGAAATCTACAATGAGCAGTTCTTC
CSVVGLGLEIYNEQFF
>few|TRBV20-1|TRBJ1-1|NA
TGCAGTGCGGGGACCGAATTTTCCACTGAAGCTTTCTTT
CSAGTEFSTEAFF
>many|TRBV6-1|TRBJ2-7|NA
TGTGCCAGCAGTCCTCACCGACTAGAAAACTACGAGCAGTACTTC
CASSPHRLENYEQYF
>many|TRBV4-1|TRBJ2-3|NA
TGCGCCAGCACCGGGAAGAGCACAGATACGCAGTATTTT
CASTGKSTDTQYF
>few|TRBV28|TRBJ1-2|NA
TGTGCCAGCACCGAAATTGGGGGCGGGACCCCCGAGGGCTACACCTTC
CASTEIGGGTPEGYTF
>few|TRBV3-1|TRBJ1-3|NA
TGTGCCAGCAGCCAAGACAGCTCTGGAAACACCATATATTTT
CASSQDSSGNTIYF
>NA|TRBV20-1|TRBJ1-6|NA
TGCAGTGCTATTTGGCCCTCCACGGATTCACCCCTCCACTTT
CSAIWPSTDSPLHF
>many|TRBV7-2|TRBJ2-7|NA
TGTGCCAGCAGCTTAAACAGGGCGAACGAGCAGTACTTC
CASSLNRANEQYF
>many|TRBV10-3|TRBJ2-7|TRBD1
TGTGCCATCAGTGAGCCCCCAGGGGGTATCTACGAGCAGTACTTC
CAISEPPGGIYEQYF
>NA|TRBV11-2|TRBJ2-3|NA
TGTGCCAGCAGCGTCCAGGCTGGCGCTACGCAGTATTTT
CASSVQAGATQYF
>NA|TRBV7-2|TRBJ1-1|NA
TGTGCCAGCAGCTTAGTCTGGGGAGGGAACACTGAAGCTTTCTTT
CASSLVWGGNTEAFF
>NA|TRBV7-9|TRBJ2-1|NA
TGTGCCAGCAGCCCAACTAGGGAGCCCTACAATGAGCAGTTCTTC
CASSPTREPYNEQFF
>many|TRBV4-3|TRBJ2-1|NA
TGCGCCAGCAGCCATAAAAGGATGAACTCGGCGGATGAGCAGTTCTTC
CASSHKRMNSADEQFF
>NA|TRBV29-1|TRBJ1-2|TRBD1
TGCAGCGTTGGGGACAGGGCGCGCGCGCTCTATGGCTACACCTTC
CSVGDRARALYGYTF
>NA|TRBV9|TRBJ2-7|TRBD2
TGTGCCAGCAGCCCGGGGGGAGCCCCCTTCCACGAGCAGTACTTC
CASSPGGAPFHEQYF
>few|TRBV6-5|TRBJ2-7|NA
TGTGCCAGCAGTTACTCGCGGCATAGATGGGAAGCTTACGAGCAGTACTTC
CASSYSRHRWEAYEQYF
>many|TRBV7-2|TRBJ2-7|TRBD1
TGTGCCAGCAGCAGAGGACAGGGTGAAGCCTACGAGCAGTACTTC
CASSRGQGEAYEQYF